This TCR beta chain was recovered during a study of CD8 T cells in cerebrospinal fluid in Alzheimer's disease. As for the study in general: Two single-cell methods, plate-based nested PCR and droplet-based sequencing, assessed CSF clonal expansion.

Study findings and constraints: Expanded clones of at least 3% were commoner in Alzheimer's patients than healthy subjects.

All participants were free of acute infectious disease and in good physical condition. This clonotype is identified as medium-sized from frequency. Antigen unknown. This CDR3 spans 14 amino acids. From germline, CDR1 is SGHTS and CDR2 YDEGEE. Each CDR3 protein gets one entry in TCRdb, which reprocessed the 10x single-cell sequencing reads and gives no DNA. The listing records 1,500 or so distinct CDR3 sequences. This clonotype originated in a human donor with Alzheimer's disease. The specimen was cerebrospinal fluid. The chain is built from TRBV5-8 and TRBJ2-2. The CDR3 region is CASSTGLNTGELFF.